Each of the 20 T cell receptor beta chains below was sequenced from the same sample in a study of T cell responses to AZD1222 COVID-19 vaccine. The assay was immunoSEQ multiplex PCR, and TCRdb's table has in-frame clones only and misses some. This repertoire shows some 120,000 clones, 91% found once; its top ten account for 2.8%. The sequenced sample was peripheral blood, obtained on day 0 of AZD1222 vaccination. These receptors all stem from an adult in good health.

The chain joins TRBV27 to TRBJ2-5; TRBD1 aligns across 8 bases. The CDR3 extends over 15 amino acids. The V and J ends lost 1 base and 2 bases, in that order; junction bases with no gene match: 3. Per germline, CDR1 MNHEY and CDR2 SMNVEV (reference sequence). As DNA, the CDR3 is TGTGCCAGCAGTTTATGGACAGGGCAGCAAGAGACCCAGTACTTC. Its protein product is CASSLWTGQQETQYF.

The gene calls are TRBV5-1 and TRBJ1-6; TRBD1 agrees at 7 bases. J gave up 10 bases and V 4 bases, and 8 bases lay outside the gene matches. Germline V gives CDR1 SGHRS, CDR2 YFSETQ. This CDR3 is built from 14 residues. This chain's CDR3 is CASSAQGLVSPLHF. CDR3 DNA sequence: TGCGCCAGCAGCGCACAGGGGTTGGTCTCACCCCTCCACTTT. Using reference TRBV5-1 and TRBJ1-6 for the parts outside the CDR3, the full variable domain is KAGVTQTPRYLIKTRGQQVTLSCSPISGHRSVSWYQQTPGQGLQFLFEYFSETQRNKGNFPGRFSGRQFSNSRSEMNVSTLELGDSALYLCASSAQGLVSPLHFGNGTRLTVT.

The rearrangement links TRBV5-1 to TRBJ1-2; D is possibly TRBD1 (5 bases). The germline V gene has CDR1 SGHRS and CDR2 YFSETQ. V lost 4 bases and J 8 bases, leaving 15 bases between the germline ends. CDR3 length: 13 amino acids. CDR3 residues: CASSLGTPSGYTF. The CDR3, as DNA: TGCGCCAGCAGCCTCGGGACTCCCAGCGGCTACACCTTC.

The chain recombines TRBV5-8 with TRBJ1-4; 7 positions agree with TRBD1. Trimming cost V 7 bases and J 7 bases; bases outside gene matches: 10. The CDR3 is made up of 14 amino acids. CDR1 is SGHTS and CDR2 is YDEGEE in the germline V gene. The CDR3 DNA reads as TGTGCCAGCGGCCGGGACAGTGGGGGTGAAAAACTGTTTTTT. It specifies CASGRDSGGEKLFF. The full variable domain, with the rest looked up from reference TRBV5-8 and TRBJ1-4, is EAGVTQSPTHLIKTRGQQATLRCSPISGHTSVYWYQQALGLGLQFLLWYDEGEERNRGNFPPRFSGRQFPNYSSELNVNALELEDSALYLCASGRDSGGEKLFFGSGTQLSVL.

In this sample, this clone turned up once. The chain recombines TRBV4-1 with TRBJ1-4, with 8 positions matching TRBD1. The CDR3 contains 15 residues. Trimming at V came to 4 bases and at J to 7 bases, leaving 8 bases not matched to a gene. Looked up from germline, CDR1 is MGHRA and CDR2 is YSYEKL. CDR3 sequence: CASSLDREGREKLFF. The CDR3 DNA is TGCGCCAGCAGCCTGGACAGGGAAGGACGTGAAAAACTGTTTTTT.

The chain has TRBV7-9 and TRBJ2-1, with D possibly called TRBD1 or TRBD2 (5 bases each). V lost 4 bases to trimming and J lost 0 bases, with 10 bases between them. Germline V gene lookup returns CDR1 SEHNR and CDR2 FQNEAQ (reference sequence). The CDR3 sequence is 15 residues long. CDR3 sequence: CASSSGRGSYNEQFF. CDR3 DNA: TGTGCCAGCAGCTCGGGACGGGGCTCCTACAATGAGCAGTTCTTC.

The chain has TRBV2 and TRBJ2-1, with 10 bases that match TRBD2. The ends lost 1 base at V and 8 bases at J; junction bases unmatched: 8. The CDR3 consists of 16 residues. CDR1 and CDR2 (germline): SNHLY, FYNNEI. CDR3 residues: CASSEGALAGDHEQFF. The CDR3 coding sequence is TGTGCCAGCAGTGAAGGGGCGCTAGCGGGAGATCATGAGCAGTTCTTC. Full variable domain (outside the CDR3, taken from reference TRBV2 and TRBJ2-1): EPEVTQTPSHQVTQMGQEVILRCVPISNHLYFYWYRQILGQKVEFLVSFYNNEISEKSEIFDDQFSVERPDGSNFTLKIRSTKLEDSAMYFCASSEGALAGDHEQFFGPGTRLTVL.

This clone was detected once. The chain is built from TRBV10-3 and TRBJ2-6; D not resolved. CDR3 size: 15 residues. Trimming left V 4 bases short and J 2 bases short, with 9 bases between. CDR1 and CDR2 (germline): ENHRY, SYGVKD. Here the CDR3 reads CAISGQITGANVLTF. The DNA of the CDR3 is TGTGCCATCAGTGGTCAGATTACTGGGGCCAACGTCCTGACTTTC.

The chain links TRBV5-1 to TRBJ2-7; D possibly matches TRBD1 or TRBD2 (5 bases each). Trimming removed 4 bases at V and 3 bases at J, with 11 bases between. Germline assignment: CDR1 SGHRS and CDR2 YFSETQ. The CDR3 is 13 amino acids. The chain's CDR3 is CASSVSGSYEQYF. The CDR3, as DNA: TGCGCCAGCAGCGTATCAGGGAGCTACGAGCAGTACTTC.

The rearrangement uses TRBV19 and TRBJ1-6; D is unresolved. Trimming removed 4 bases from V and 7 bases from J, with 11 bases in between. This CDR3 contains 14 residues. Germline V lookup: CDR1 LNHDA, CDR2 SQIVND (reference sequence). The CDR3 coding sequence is TGTGCCAGTAGTAGTCTGGGCTACAATTCACCCCTCCACTTT. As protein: CASSSLGYNSPLHF.

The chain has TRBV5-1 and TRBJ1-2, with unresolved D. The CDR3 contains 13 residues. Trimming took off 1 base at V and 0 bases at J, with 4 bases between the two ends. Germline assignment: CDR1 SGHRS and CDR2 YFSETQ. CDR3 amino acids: CASSLSSNYGYTF. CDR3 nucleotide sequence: TGCGCCAGCAGCTTGTCCTCTAACTATGGCTACACCTTC.

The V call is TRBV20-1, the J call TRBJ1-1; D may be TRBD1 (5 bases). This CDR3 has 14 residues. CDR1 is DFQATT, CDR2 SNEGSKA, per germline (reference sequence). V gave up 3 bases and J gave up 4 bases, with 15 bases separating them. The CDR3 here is CSASRDVGGTEAFF. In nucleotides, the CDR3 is TGCAGTGCTAGTCGGGACGTAGGAGGCACTGAAGCTTTCTTT.

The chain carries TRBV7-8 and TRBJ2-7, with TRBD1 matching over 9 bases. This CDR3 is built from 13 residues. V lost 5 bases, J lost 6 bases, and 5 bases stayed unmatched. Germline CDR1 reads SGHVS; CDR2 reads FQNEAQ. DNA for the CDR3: TGTGCCAGCAGCAACCGGGACAGGGTCGAGCAGTACTTC. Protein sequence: CASSNRDRVEQYF.

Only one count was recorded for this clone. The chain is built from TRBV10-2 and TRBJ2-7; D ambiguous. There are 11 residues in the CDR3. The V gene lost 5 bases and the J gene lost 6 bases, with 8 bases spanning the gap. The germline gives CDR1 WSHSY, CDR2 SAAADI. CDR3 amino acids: CASSPAVEQYF. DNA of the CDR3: TGCGCCAGCAGTCCGGCGGTCGAGCAGTACTTC.

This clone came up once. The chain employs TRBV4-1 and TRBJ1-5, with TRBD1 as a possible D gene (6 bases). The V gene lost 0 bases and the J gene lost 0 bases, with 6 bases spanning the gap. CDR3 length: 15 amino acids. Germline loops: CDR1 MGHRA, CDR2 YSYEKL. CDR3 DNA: TGCGCCAGCAGCCAAGAGGACAGTAGCAATCAGCCCCAGCATTTT. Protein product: CASSQEDSSNQPQHF.

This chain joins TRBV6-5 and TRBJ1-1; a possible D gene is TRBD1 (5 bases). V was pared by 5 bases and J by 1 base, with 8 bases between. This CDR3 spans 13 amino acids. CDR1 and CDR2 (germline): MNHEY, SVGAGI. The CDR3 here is CASSQGTNTEAFF. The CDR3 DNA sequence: TGTGCCAGCAGTCAGGGTACGAACACTGAAGCTTTCTTT.

CDR3 coding DNA: TGCGCCAGCACCATCCGGGGTGGGTATTGGGAGCAGTACTTC. Translated: CASTIRGGYWEQYF. The chain links TRBV5-1 to TRBJ2-7; possible D gene TRBD2, 5 bases. The ends were cut back, 6 bases at V and 7 bases at J, with 20 bases in the middle. Germline V lookup: CDR1 SGHRS, CDR2 YFSETQ. The length of the CDR3 is 14 residues.

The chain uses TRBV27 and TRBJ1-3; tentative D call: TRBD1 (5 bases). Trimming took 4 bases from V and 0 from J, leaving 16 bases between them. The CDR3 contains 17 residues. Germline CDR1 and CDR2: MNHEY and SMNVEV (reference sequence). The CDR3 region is CASSSIHDRVSGNTIYF. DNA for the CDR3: TGTGCCAGCAGTTCAATACACGACAGAGTCTCTGGAAACACCATATATTTT.

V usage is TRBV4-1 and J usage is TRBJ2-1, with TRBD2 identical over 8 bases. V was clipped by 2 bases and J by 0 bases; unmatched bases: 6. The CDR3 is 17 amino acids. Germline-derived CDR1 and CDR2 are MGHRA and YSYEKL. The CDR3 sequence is CASSQFPGGSSYNEQFF. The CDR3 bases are TGCGCCAGCAGCCAATTTCCGGGAGGGAGCTCCTACAATGAGCAGTTCTTC.

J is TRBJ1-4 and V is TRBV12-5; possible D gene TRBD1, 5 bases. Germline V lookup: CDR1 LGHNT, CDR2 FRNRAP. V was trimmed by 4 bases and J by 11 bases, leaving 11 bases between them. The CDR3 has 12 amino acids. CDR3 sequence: CASGWDGGKLFF. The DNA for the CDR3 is TGTGCTAGTGGTTGGGACGGTGGGAAACTGTTTTTT.